The clone carrying this T cell receptor beta chain was counted between two and nine times. What it binds is not known. This record comes from a study of blood T cells in healthy people across ages. Study conclusions and caveats: PBMCs that were unsorted prevented a conclusive naive versus antigen-experienced comparison. Higher naive T cell percentage went strongly together with higher TCR beta diversity.

A second about 6 to 12 cycle PCR used barcoded and J-beta primers. TCRdb used MiXCR to reprocess the 5' RACE reads, holding one entry per CDR3 protein. The table records some 1.5 million distinct CDR3 sequences, about 30% of them present only once. Unmatched junction bases numbered 8, after V lost 4 bases and J lost 1 base. There are 16 residues in the CDR3. Germline CDR1 is SGHVS and CDR2 is FNYEAQ. The sequencing sample was made of blood. The sequence was collected from a woman aged 30 to 39 in good health. The chain uses TRBV7-6 and TRBJ2-3; 7 bases agree with TRBD2. This chain's CDR3 is CASSSSSGGGTDTQYF. The CDR3 nucleotides read TGTGCCAGCAGCTCCTCTAGCGGTGGGGGCACAGATACGCAGTATTTT.